This T cell receptor (beta chain) was profiled in a study of cytomegalovirus exposure and HLA in healthy donors. Study conclusions and caveats: In a later analysis, an Asian-associated ancestry cluster reportedly showed fewer N-insertions than the approximately 610-donor mean.

CDR1 and CDR2 from the germline V gene are SGHTA and FQGTGA. The CDR3 contains 12 residues. V dropped 3 bases and J dropped 8 bases, with 8 bases sitting between them. To note about this clone: Its antigen is as yet unknown.

In the PCR, 60 Vbeta and 13 Jbeta primers were used. Profiling relied on immunoSEQ multiplex PCR, and the TCRdb table lists in-frame clones only, not all of them. This listing includes tens of thousands of clones. V gene TRBV7-3 combines with J gene TRBJ2-1; D is undetermined. What was sequenced was PBMCs. This TCR came from a man between 18 and 29 years old in good health and CMV-seropositive. CDR3: CASSFMGDEQFF. The CDR3 DNA sequence: TGTGCCAGCAGCTTTATGGGCGATGAGCAGTTCTTC.